This T cell receptor (beta chain) is drawn from a study of blood T cells in healthy people across ages. A second PCR of about 7 to 12 cycles used a sample-barcoded 5' primer and a J-beta primer mix. TCRdb called the 5' RACE reads again in MiXCR, with one record for every CDR3 protein. This table holds approximately 780,000 distinct CDR3 sequences, roughly 24% found once. Study-wide points: PBMC samples, being unsorted, prevented any conclusive comparison of naive and antigen-experienced cells.

Note on this clonotype: What it binds is unknown.

The sample also formed part of further work on T cells of mothers and their children. That paper notes: At a rate of about 1.5 ug per 15 ul, cDNA synthesis received all of the extracted RNA.

The sequenced sample was blood. This clonotype was obtained from a boy aged 5-17 years in good health.

CDR3 nucleotide sequence: TGTGCCAGCCCGGGACATAACTTTTTTAGCAATCAGCCCCAGCATTTT. It yields the protein CASPGHNFFSNQPQHF. The chain is built from TRBV6-1 and TRBJ1-5, with a weak D call TRBD1 (6 bases). This CDR3 region has 16 residues. Germline CDR1 reads MNHNS; CDR2 reads SASEGT. V was clipped by 8 bases and J by 0 bases, with 17 bases between them.